A single sample is the source of the 24 T cell receptor beta chains below, sequenced in a study of blood T cell repertoires in COVID-19. Method: immunoSEQ multiplex PCR; TCRdb's copy keeps in-frame clones and lacks some. This sample carries roughly 200,000 clones, 80% of them seen once, and the ten largest clones take roughly 6.7%. Sequenced input: peripheral blood. All receptors derive from a man aged 60 to 75 with acute or convalescent COVID-19.

This clone came up a few times. V is TRBV3-1 (or the pseudogene TRBV3-2) and J is TRBJ1-4; 9 bases map to TRBD1. The V segment lost 7 bases and the J segment 3 bases; nucleotides outside the gene matches: 9. CDR1 is LGHDT, CDR2 YNNKEL, per germline (reference sequence). The CDR3 sequence is 16 residues long. The CDR3 reads CASTQGGQGSNEKLFF. DNA for the CDR3: TGTGCCAGCACCCAGGGGGGACAGGGCTCTAATGAAAAACTGTTTTTT.

V gene TRBV6-2 or TRBV6-3 combines with J gene TRBJ2-5, with D hard to call. Germline V gene lookup returns CDR1 MNHEY and CDR2 SVGEGT. Trimming pared 0 bases from V and 7 bases from J, leaving 6 bases between. The CDR3 has 12 residues. CDR3 sequence (DNA): TGTGCCAGCAGTTACTCGCGAGGGACCCAGTACTTC. The encoded protein is CASSYSRGTQYF.

The chain combines TRBV2 with TRBJ2-1; a possible D gene is TRBD1 (6 bases). The ends were cut back, 3 bases at V and 0 bases at J, with 9 bases in the middle. The V gene's germline CDR1 is SNHLY and CDR2 FYNNEI. This CDR3 has 15 amino acids. In DNA form, the CDR3 reads TGTGCCAGCAGTGAGGGGGCACGCTCCTACAATGAGCAGTTCTTC. This encodes CASSEGARSYNEQFF.

The chain carries TRBV5-8 and TRBJ1-4, with D unresolved. Trimming pared 0 bases from V and 2 bases from J, leaving 11 bases between. Per the germline V gene, CDR1 is SGHTS and CDR2 is YDEGEE. The CDR3 has 16 residues. CDR3: CASSLEALRTNEKLFF. The CDR3 DNA sequence: TGTGCCAGCAGCTTGGAGGCCCTGAGGACTAATGAAAAACTGTTTTTT.

The rearrangement uses TRBV19 and TRBJ1-2; 9 bases agree with TRBD1. CDR3 length: 14 residues. The germline V gene has CDR1 LNHDA and CDR2 SQIVND (reference sequence). Losses at the gene ends were 6 bases for V and 3 bases for J; bases not matched to a gene: 5. The DNA of the CDR3 is TGTGCCAGTAGGAGGAGACAGGGGGACTATGGCTACACCTTC. It specifies CASRRRQGDYGYTF.

CDR3 amino acids: CASSATSGGQETQYF. The CDR3 DNA reads as TGTGCCAGCAGCGCGACTAGCGGGGGCCAAGAGACCCAGTACTTC. V gene TRBV6-5 combines with J gene TRBJ2-5; the match to TRBD2 covers 12 bases. The CDR3 consists of 15 residues. V lost 6 bases to trimming and J lost 1 base; unmatched junction nucleotides: 3. CDR1 is MNHEY and CDR2 is SVGAGI in the germline V gene.

The gene calls are TRBV5-1 and TRBJ2-3; 7 nucleotides align to TRBD2. Germline assignment: CDR1 SGHRS and CDR2 YFSETQ. The CDR3 covers 15 residues. The J segment lost 4 bases and the V segment lost 2 bases, leaving 7 bases of the junction unmatched. The CDR3 spells CASSFTTSPPDTQYF. The CDR3, as DNA: TGCGCCAGCAGCTTCACGACTAGCCCTCCAGATACGCAGTATTTT.

V gene TRBV9 combines with J gene TRBJ1-3, with 7 positions matching TRBD1. The CDR3 runs 16 residues. CDR1 SGDLS and CDR2 YYNGEE come from the germline V gene. J was trimmed by 0 bases and V by 0 bases; bases with no gene match: 3. The CDR3 sequence: CASSVAWDSSGNTIYF. As DNA, the CDR3 is TGTGCCAGCAGCGTAGCCTGGGACAGCTCTGGAAACACCATATATTTT. The full variable domain, its missing parts supplied by reference TRBV9 and TRBJ1-3, is DSGVTQTPKHLITATGQRVTLRCSPRSGDLSVYWYQQSLDQGLQFLIQYYNGEERAKGNILERFSAQQFPDLHSELNLSSLELGDSALYFCASSVAWDSSGNTIYFGEGSWLTVV.

This clone appeared a few times. This chain links TRBV5-1 with TRBJ2-5, with 7 nucleotides matching TRBD2. V gave up 1 base and J gave up 2 bases; unmatched junction bases: 5. The CDR3 is 15 residues long. Germline CDR1 SGHRS, CDR2 YFSETQ. The CDR3 is CASSLQAGTQETQYF. Here the CDR3 DNA reads TGCGCCAGCAGCTTGCAAGCGGGGACTCAAGAGACCCAGTACTTC.

The V call is TRBV29-1, the J call TRBJ2-1; D ambiguous. The CDR3 covers 14 residues. Germline CDR1 SQVTM, CDR2 ANQGSEA. Trimming shortened V by 7 bases and J by 0 bases, and 13 bases separated the two germline ends. The CDR3 sequence is CSGGLRSSYNEQFF. As DNA, the CDR3 is TGCAGCGGAGGCCTTCGAAGCTCCTACAATGAGCAGTTCTTC.

V gene TRBV9 combines with J gene TRBJ2-1, with 12 bases lining up with TRBD2. V lost 0 bases and J lost 0; bases outside the gene matches: 1. This CDR3 spans 17 amino acids. The V gene's germline CDR1 is SGDLS and CDR2 YYNGEE. The DNA for the CDR3 is TGTGCCAGCAGCGTAGCTAGCGGGGGGGCCTCCTACAATGAGCAGTTCTTC. Its protein is CASSVASGGASYNEQFF.

The V call is TRBV6-5, the J call TRBJ2-5; TRBD1 aligns across 7 bases. After removal of 6 bases from V and 2 bases from J, the junction contained 9 bases not matched to a gene. Germline values: CDR1 MNHEY, CDR2 SVGAGI. CDR3 length: 15 residues. The CDR3 coding sequence is TGTGCCAGCAGCCTCGACAGGGCCAGGCAAGAGACCCAGTACTTC. Translation gives CASSLDRARQETQYF.

V is TRBV19 and J is TRBJ1-1, with a tentative D call TRBD1 (6 bases). The CDR3 covers 13 residues. Trimming cost V 6 bases and J 4 bases, with 12 bases left between them. The germline V gene has CDR1 LNHDA and CDR2 SQIVND (reference sequence). CDR3 sequence reads: CASSQGRGTEAFF. Written as DNA, the CDR3 is TGTGCCAGTAGCCAGGGGCGCGGCACTGAAGCTTTCTTT.

This rearrangement joins TRBV7-2 to TRBJ1-1; D ambiguous. The CDR3 consists of 14 residues. From germline, CDR1 is SGHTA and CDR2 FQGNSA. V gave up 1 base and J gave up 3 bases, with 9 bases separating them. The CDR3, as DNA: TGTGCCAGCAGCTTAGACACGGGGTACACTGAAGCTTTCTTT. Protein sequence: CASSLDTGYTEAFF.

This sequence joins TRBV29-1 and TRBJ1-1; the match to TRBD1 covers 8 bases. CDR1 and CDR2 from the germline V gene are SQVTM and ANQGSEA. CDR3 length: 15 amino acids. V shed 5 bases and J 3 bases; nucleotides not matched to a gene: 11. The CDR3 nucleotides read TGCAGCGTTTCAAAACCGACAGGGGTGGACACTGAAGCTTTCTTT. Amino acids: CSVSKPTGVDTEAFF.

The chain is built from TRBV15 and TRBJ1-2; D not certain. The CDR3 extends over 14 amino acids. Trimming cost V 5 bases and J 3 bases, with 13 bases left between them. The germline gives CDR1 LNHNV, CDR2 YYDKDF (reference sequence). CDR3 sequence (DNA): TGTGCCACCAGCTCCCGGCGAAGCGACTATGGCTACACCTTC. As protein: CATSSRRSDYGYTF.

V usage is TRBV2 and J usage is TRBJ1-5; the D is unclear. The CDR3 spans 15 residues. Germline V gene sequence: CDR1 SNHLY, CDR2 FYNNEI. Deletions cut 4 bases from V and 0 bases from J, with 10 bases between. The CDR3 DNA follows: TGTGCCAGCAGTGTTGAGGGCTATAGCAATCAGCCCCAGCATTTT. Amino acid sequence: CASSVEGYSNQPQHF.

V gene TRBV10-2 combines with J gene TRBJ1-1; possibly TRBD1 for D (6 bases). This CDR3 region has 14 residues. V was cut by 3 bases and J by 1 base, with 9 bases left in between. Germline V gene data show CDR1 as WSHSY and CDR2 as SAAADI. The CDR3 is CASSDRGQNTEAFF. DNA of the CDR3: TGCGCCAGCAGTGACCGGGGACAGAACACTGAAGCTTTCTTT.

This clone has only one observation. V is TRBV9 and J is TRBJ2-2; 7 nucleotides line up with TRBD2. V lost 1 base to trimming and J lost 2 bases; unmatched junction nucleotides: 8. Germline CDR1 reads SGDLS; CDR2 reads YYNGEE. The CDR3 is 17 residues long. The CDR3 bases are TGTGCCAGCAGCGTACAGGGCAGGGAGGGAAACACCGGGGAGCTGTTTTTT. It is translated as CASSVQGREGNTGELFF.

The chain combines TRBV9 with TRBJ2-1, with D possibly being TRBD1 (5 bases). The V gene's germline CDR1 is SGDLS and CDR2 YYNGEE. V lost 3 bases to trimming and J lost 0 bases, with 13 bases between them. This CDR3 contains 16 residues. CDR3 DNA: TGTGCCAGCAGCGGGAGACAGTCCCCCTCCTACAATGAGCAGTTCTTC. This codes for CASSGRQSPSYNEQFF.

The chain joins TRBV5-1 to TRBJ1-1, with D uncertain. Looked up from germline, CDR1 is SGHRS and CDR2 is YFSETQ. V was clipped by 0 bases and J by 0 bases, with 12 bases between them. The CDR3 covers 16 residues. The CDR3 DNA sequence: TGCGCCAGCAGCTTGGTGGGCGCCAACTTGAACACTGAAGCTTTCTTT. Translation: CASSLVGANLNTEAFF.

This chain links TRBV29-1 with TRBJ1-2; D not resolved. This CDR3 has 14 residues. V dropped 4 bases and J dropped 0 bases, with 12 bases sitting between them. In germline, CDR1 is SQVTM, CDR2 ANQGSEA. The CDR3 here is CSVAEPGPNYGYTF. The CDR3 DNA reads as TGCAGCGTTGCGGAGCCGGGTCCTAACTATGGCTACACCTTC.

V gene TRBV6-1 combines with J gene TRBJ2-5, with D possibly being TRBD2 (8 bases). Between the trimmed V and J ends, which lost 4 bases and 5 bases, there was a span of 20 bases. The CDR3 runs 16 residues. CDR1 is MNHNS and CDR2 is SASEGT in the germline V gene. The CDR3 here is CASSARTSPQGETQYF. Here the CDR3 DNA reads TGTGCCAGCAGTGCTCGGACTAGCCCACAGGGGGAGACCCAGTACTTC.

This clone has just one count. The rearrangement links TRBV7-2 to TRBJ1-5, with D unclear. The V end lost 1 base, the J end lost 3 bases, and 10 bases lay between the germline ends. The CDR3 has 15 amino acids. Per germline, CDR1 SGHTA and CDR2 FQGNSA. This CDR3 is CASSLVGGNNQPQHF. The DNA for the CDR3 is TGTGCCAGCAGCTTAGTGGGAGGAAACAATCAGCCCCAGCATTTT.